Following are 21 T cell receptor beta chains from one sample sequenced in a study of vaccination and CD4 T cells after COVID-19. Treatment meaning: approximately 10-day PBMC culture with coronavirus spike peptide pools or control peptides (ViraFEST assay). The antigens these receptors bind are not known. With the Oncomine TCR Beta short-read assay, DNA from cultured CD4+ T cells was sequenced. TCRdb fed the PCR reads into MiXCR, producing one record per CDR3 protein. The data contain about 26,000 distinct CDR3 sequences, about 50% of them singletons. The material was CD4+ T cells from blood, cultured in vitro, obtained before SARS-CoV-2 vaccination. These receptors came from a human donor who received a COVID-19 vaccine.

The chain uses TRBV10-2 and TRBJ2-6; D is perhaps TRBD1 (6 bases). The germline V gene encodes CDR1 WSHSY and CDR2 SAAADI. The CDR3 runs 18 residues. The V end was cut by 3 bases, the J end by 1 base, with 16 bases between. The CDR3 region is CASSDSAGAGSGANVLTF. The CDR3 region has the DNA TGCGCCAGCAGTGATTCGGCAGGGGCGGGTTCTGGGGCCAACGTCCTGACTTTC.

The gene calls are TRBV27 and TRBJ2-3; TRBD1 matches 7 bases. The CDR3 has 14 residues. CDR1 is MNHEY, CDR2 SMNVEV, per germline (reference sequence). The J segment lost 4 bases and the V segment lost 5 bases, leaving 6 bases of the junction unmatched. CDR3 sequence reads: CASSRDRDADTQYF. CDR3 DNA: TGTGCCAGCAGTCGCGACAGGGATGCAGATACGCAGTATTTT.

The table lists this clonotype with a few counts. In DNA, the CDR3 is TGTGCCAGCAGTTTAAAATCCCTAGCCTCGTTCGGGGAGCTGTTTTTT. Translating gives CASSLKSLASFGELFF. This chain uses TRBV12-3 or TRBV12-4 with TRBJ2-2; D is perhaps TRBD2 (5 bases). V dropped 2 bases and J dropped 7 bases, with 17 bases sitting between them. The length of the CDR3 is 16 residues.

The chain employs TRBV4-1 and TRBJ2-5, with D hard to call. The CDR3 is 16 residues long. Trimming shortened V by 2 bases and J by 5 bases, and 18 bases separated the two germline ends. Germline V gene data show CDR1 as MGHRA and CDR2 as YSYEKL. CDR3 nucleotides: TGCGCCAGCAGCCAACGGCTAACGTGGGATCGGGAGACCCAGTACTTC. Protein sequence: CASSQRLTWDRETQYF.

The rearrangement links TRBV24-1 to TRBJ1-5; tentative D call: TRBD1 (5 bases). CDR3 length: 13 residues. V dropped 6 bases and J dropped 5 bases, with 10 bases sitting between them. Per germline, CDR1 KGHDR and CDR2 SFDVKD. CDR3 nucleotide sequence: TGTGCCACCAGTACGTGGGACCATCAGCCCCAGCATTTT. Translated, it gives CATSTWDHQPQHF.

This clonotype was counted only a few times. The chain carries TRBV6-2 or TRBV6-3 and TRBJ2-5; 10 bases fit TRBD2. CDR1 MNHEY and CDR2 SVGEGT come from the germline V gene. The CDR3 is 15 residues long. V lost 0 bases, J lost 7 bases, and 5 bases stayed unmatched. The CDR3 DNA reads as TGTGCCAGCAGTTACTCCCTAGCGGGGGCGGGGACCCAGTACTTC. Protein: CASSYSLAGAGTQYF.

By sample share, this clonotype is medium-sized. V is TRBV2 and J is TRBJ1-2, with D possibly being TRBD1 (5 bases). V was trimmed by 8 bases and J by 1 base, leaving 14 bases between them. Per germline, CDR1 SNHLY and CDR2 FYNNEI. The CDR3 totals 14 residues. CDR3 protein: CASLYPTVNYGYTF. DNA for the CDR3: TGTGCCAGCCTTTACCCGACAGTTAACTATGGCTACACCTTC. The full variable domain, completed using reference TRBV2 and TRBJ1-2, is EPEVTQTPSHQVTQMGQEVILRCVPISNHLYFYWYRQILGQKVEFLVSFYNNEISEKSEIFDDQFSVERPDGSNFTLKIRSTKLEDSAMYFCASLYPTVNYGYTFGSGTRLTVV.

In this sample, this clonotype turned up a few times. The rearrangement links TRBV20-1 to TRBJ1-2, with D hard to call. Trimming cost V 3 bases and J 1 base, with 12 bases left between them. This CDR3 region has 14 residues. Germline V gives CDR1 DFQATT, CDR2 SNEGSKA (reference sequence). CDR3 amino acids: CSASPGGINYGYTF. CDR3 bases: TGCAGTGCTAGTCCCGGAGGGATTAACTATGGCTACACCTTC.

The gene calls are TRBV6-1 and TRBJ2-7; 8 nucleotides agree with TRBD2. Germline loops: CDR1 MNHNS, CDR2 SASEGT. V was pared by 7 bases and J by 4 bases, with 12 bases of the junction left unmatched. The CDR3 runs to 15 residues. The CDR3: CASNPGGGMAYEQYF. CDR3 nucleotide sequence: TGTGCCAGCAACCCGGGGGGGGGGATGGCGTACGAGCAGTACTTC.

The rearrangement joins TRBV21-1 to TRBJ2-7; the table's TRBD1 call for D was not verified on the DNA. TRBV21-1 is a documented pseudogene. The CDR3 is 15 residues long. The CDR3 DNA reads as TGTGCCAGCAGCCATCCAGGACAGGGAACCTACGAGCAGTACTTC. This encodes CASSHPGQGTYEQYF.

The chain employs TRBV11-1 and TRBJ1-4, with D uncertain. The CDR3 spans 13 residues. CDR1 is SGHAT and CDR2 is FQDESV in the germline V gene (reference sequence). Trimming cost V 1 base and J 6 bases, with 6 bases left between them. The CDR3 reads CASSLGGDEKLFF. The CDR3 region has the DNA TGTGCCAGCAGCTTAGGTGGGGATGAAAAACTGTTTTTT. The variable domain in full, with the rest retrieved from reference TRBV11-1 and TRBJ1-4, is EAEVAQSPRYKITEKSQAVAFWCDPISGHATLYWYRQILGQGPELLVQFQDESVVDDSQLPKDRFSAERLKGVDSTLKIQPAELGDSAMYLCASSLGGDEKLFFGSGTQLSVL.

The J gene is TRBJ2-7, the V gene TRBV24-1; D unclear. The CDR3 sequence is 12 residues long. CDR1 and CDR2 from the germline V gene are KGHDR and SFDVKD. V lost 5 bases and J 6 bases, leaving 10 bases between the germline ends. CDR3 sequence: CATSVGSGEQYF. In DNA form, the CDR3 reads TGTGCCACCAGTGTAGGGTCCGGCGAGCAGTACTTC.

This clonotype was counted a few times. In DNA form, the CDR3 reads TGTGCCAGCAGTCCGGGACGGCGGGGAACTGAAGCTTTCTTT. Amino acids: CASSPGRRGTEAFF. V gene TRBV6-1 combines with J gene TRBJ1-1; possible D gene TRBD1, 5 bases. With 5 bases removed from V and 5 bases from J, the gap between germline ends came to 15 bases. This CDR3 has 14 amino acids. CDR1 is MNHNS and CDR2 is SASEGT in the germline V gene.

CDR3 loop: CASNDHYGGAFF. The CDR3 nucleotides are TGTGCCAGCAACGATCATTACGGGGGAGCTTTCTTT. This chain uses TRBV6-1 with TRBJ1-1, with D maybe TRBD1 (5 bases). The CDR3 runs 12 residues. Germline V gives CDR1 MNHNS, CDR2 SASEGT. Trimming cost V 7 bases and J 10 bases, with 16 bases left between them.

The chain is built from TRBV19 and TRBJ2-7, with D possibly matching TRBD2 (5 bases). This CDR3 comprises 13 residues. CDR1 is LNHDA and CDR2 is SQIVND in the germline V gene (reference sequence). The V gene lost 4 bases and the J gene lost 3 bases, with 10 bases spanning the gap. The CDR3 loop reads CASSRGLIYEQYF. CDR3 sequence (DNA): TGTGCCAGTAGTAGAGGACTGATCTACGAGCAGTACTTC.

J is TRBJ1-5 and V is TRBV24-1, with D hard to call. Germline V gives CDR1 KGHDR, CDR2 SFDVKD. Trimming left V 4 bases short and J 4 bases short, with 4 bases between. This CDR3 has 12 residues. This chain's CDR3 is CATSEGNQPQHF. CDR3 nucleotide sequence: TGTGCCACCAGTGAGGGGAATCAGCCCCAGCATTTT.

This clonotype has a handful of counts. CDR3 sequence: CASSEFMSWTGTNTEAFF. The CDR3 nucleotides read TGTGCCAGCAGTGAATTCATGTCTTGGACAGGGACGAACACTGAAGCTTTCTTT. The gene calls are TRBV25-1 and TRBJ1-1; 8 bases line up with TRBD1. Trimming removed 1 base from V and 1 base from J; junction bases left unmatched: 11. The CDR3 loop spans 18 amino acids. The germline CDR1 and CDR2 sequences are MGHDK and SYGVNS.

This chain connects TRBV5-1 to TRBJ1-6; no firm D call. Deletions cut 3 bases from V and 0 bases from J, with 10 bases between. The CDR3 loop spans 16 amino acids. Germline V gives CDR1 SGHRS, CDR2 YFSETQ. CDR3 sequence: CASSSIGNSYNSPLHF. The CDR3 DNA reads TGCGCCAGCAGCTCGATTGGAAACTCCTATAATTCACCCCTCCACTTT.

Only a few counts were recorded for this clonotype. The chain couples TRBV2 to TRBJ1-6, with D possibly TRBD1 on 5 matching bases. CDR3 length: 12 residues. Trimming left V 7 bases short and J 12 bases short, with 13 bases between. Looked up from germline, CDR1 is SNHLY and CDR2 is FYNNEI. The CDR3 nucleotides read TGTGCCAGCAACCACCCGGACATACCCCTCCACTTT. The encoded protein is CASNHPDIPLHF.

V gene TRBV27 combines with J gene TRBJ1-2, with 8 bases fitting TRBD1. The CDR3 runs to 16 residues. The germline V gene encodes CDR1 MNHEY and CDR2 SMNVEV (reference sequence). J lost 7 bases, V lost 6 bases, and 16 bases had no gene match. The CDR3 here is CASRANRGAIGSGYTF. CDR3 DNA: TGTGCCAGCAGGGCGAACAGGGGGGCAATAGGCAGTGGCTACACCTTC.

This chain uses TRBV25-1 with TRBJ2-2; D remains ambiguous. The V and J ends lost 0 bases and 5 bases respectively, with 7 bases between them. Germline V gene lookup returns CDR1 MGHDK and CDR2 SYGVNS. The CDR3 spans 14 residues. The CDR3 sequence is CASSEYYVTGELFF. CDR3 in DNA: TGTGCCAGCAGTGAATATTACGTAACCGGGGAGCTGTTTTTT.